Below are 17 T cell receptor beta chains sequenced from a single sample in a study of CD8+CD57+ T cells in acquired aplastic anemia. CD8+CD57+ cell expansion had been shown by flow cytometry in patients chosen for sequencing. Researchers used genomic DNA as the template to profile TCR beta VDJ and CDR3. TCRdb independently ran MiXCR on the reads; one entry per CDR3 protein. The data contain 150,000 to 160,000 distinct CDR3 sequences, about 48% of them singletons. Sequencing was carried out using sorted CD4+, CD8+, or CD8+CD57+ T cells (not recorded which) from PBMCs. The receptors derive from a human donor with aplastic anemia.

The rearrangement joins TRBV19 to TRBJ1-2; D may be TRBD1 (5 bases). The CDR3 length is 12 residues. Trimming removed 8 bases from V and 4 bases from J, with 11 bases in between. The germline CDR1 and CDR2 sequences are LNHDA and SQIVND (reference sequence). CDR3 DNA: TGTGCCAGTCGCACAGGCTTCTATGGCTACACCTTC. Its protein is CASRTGFYGYTF. The full variable domain, completed using reference TRBV19 and TRBJ1-2, is DGGITQSPKYLFRKEGQNVTLSCEQNLNHDAMYWYRQDPGQGLRLIYYSQIVNDFQKGDIAEGYSVSREKKESFPLTVTSAQKNPTAFYLCASRTGFYGYTFGSGTRLTVV.

This clonotype came up many times. The genes are TRBV20-1 and TRBJ2-1; D is unresolved. The CDR3 is made up of 15 amino acids. The V end was cut by 0 bases, the J end by 0 bases, with 9 bases between. CDR1 is DFQATT, CDR2 SNEGSKA, per germline (reference sequence). CDR3 DNA: TGCAGTGCTAGAGATCCTGCTAGCTCCTACAATGAGCAGTTCTTC. Translating gives CSARDPASSYNEQFF.

Many counts were recorded for this clonotype. This chain joins TRBV6-4 and TRBJ2-3; D is possibly TRBD1 (5 bases). This CDR3 contains 15 residues. Looked up from germline, CDR1 is MRHNA and CDR2 is SNTAGT. Trimming took off 8 bases at V and 1 base at J, with 16 bases between the two ends. This chain's CDR3 is CASGEGLGGTDTQYF. As DNA, the CDR3 is TGTGCCAGCGGCGAAGGTTTAGGGGGCACAGATACGCAGTATTTT.

This chain uses TRBV25-1 with TRBJ1-1; D is unresolved. CDR1 is MGHDK and CDR2 is SYGVNS in the germline V gene. V was cut by 4 bases and J by 3 bases, with 18 bases left in between. This CDR3 contains 16 residues. CDR3 sequence reads: CASSARSGRVDTEAFF. In DNA, the CDR3 is TGTGCCAGCAGTGCTAGATCCGGGAGGGTGGACACTGAAGCTTTCTTT.

Concerning this clonotype: No conserved phenylalanine or tryptophan ends this CDR3, so it is likely a read error. The DNA is left out, because the CDR3 cannot be placed on it with certainty; the CDR3 is given as TCRdb lists it. This sequence joins TRBV15 and TRBJ2-3; the D segment call TRBD1 is taken from the table without a DNA check. Per germline, CDR1 LNHNV and CDR2 YYDKDF (reference sequence). The CDR3 adds up to 10 amino acids, both ends counted. This CDR3 is CATSRRQGEV.

This clonotype was counted between two and nine times. V usage is TRBV14 and J usage is TRBJ2-5, with 7 positions matching TRBD1. Looked up from germline, CDR1 is SGHDN and CDR2 is FVKESK. This CDR3 is built from 15 residues. The ends lost 2 bases at V and 1 base at J; junction bases unmatched: 4. CDR3 in DNA: TGTGCCAGCAGCCAACCTGGGACAGTCCAAGAGACCCAGTACTTC. Protein sequence: CASSQPGTVQETQYF.

The rearrangement uses TRBV28 and TRBJ2-1; 9 nucleotides align to TRBD2. Per the germline V gene, CDR1 is MDHEN and CDR2 is SYDVKM. V was clipped by 5 bases and J by 0 bases; unmatched bases: 11. This CDR3 contains 18 residues. The CDR3 spells CASSPQSSGVSSYNEQFF. In DNA form, the CDR3 reads TGTGCCAGCAGTCCCCAATCTAGCGGGGTTAGCTCCTACAATGAGCAGTTCTTC. The full variable domain, in which reference TRBV28 and TRBJ2-1 provide the parts outside the CDR3, is DVKVTQSSRYLVKRTGEKVFLECVQDMDHENMFWYRQDPGLGLRLIYFSYDVKMKEKGDIPEGYSVSREKKERFSLILESASTNQTSMYLCASSPQSSGVSSYNEQFFGPGTRLTVL.

The rearrangement uses TRBV12-3 or TRBV12-4 and TRBJ2-1; 7 positions agree with TRBD1. This CDR3 region has 11 residues. V trimming: 5 bases; J trimming: 14 bases; junction bases outside the gene matches: 6. The DNA of the CDR3 is TGTGCCAGCAGTCTAAGACAGGGAGAGTTCTTC. Translation gives CASSLRQGEFF.

This chain uses TRBV11-1 with TRBJ2-3; D is unresolved. Deletions cut 3 bases from V and 0 bases from J, with 13 bases between. This CDR3 has 16 residues. Per germline, CDR1 SGHAT and CDR2 FQDESV (reference sequence). This CDR3 is CASSFRTYGSTDTQYF. The CDR3 nucleotides read TGTGCCAGCAGCTTCAGGACCTACGGAAGCACAGATACGCAGTATTTT.

The J gene is TRBJ2-1, the V gene TRBV5-1, with 9 nucleotides matching TRBD1. The V gene's germline CDR1 is SGHRS and CDR2 YFSETQ. Trimming cost V 0 bases and J 6 bases; bases outside gene matches: 7. The CDR3 is 16 residues long. In DNA, the CDR3 is TGCGCCAGCAGCTTGGGTGGGACAGGGTATGCCAATGAGCAGTTCTTC. Protein sequence: CASSLGGTGYANEQFF.

This clonotype was counted once. The chain has TRBV5-5 and TRBJ1-5; no firm D call. Germline values: CDR1 SGHKS, CDR2 YYEKEE (reference sequence). With 3 bases removed from V and 5 bases from J, the gap between germline ends came to 18 bases. The CDR3 sequence is 16 residues long. For the CDR3, the DNA is TGTGCCAGCAGCTCCTATCGGTCTATTTTCCATCAGCCCCAGCATTTT. This sequence encodes CASSSYRSIFHQPQHF.

This clonotype has just one count. The V gene is TRBV12-3 or TRBV12-4, the J gene TRBJ2-5, with D hard to call. This CDR3 has 14 amino acids. V lost 7 bases, J lost 0 bases, and 12 bases lay in between. The DNA of the CDR3 is TGTGCCAGCAACCAGGACGGCTACCAAGAGACCCAGTACTTC. Encoded protein: CASNQDGYQETQYF.

At least ten counts were recorded for this clonotype. This chain connects TRBV10-3 to TRBJ2-3; TRBD2 agrees at 9 bases. V was clipped by 5 bases and J by 1 base; unmatched bases: 4. CDR1 and CDR2 from the germline V gene are ENHRY and SYGVKD. The CDR3 loop spans 15 amino acids. CDR3 amino acids: CAISSIAGGTDTQYF. In DNA form, the CDR3 reads TGTGCCATCAGTTCCATAGCGGGGGGCACAGATACGCAGTATTTT.

There are many counts of this clonotype. This chain joins TRBV5-1 and TRBJ2-5; TRBD2 aligns across 10 bases. The CDR3 is 18 amino acids. Looked up from germline, CDR1 is SGHRS and CDR2 is YFSETQ. Unmatched junction bases numbered 14, after V lost 4 bases and J lost 2 bases. CDR3 sequence: CASSRRMDGLAAQETQYF. CDR3 coding DNA: TGCGCCAGCAGCCGAAGAATGGACGGACTAGCGGCGCAAGAGACCCAGTACTTC. Looking up the rest from reference TRBV5-1 and TRBJ2-5 gives the full variable domain: KAGVTQTPRYLIKTRGQQVTLSCSPISGHRSVSWYQQTPGQGLQFLFEYFSETQRNKGNFPGRFSGRQFSNSRSEMNVSTLELGDSALYLCASSRRMDGLAAQETQYFGPGTRLLVL.

This clonotype has at least ten counts. The chain uses TRBV10-2 and TRBJ2-1; D might be TRBD2 (7 bases). CDR3 length equals 14 residues. Germline CDR1 is WSHSY and CDR2 is SAAADI. Between the trimmed V and J ends, which lost 4 bases and 9 bases, there was a span of 16 bases. The CDR3, as DNA: TGCGCCAGCAGTGTAGGGGGGGGGCACAGTGAGCAGTTCTTC. This codes for CASSVGGGHSEQFF.

This clonotype turned up a few times. The rearrangement links TRBV7-8 to TRBJ1-1; TRBD1 matches at 8 bases. The junction had 6 bases not matched to a gene; V was cut back by 1 base and J by 8 bases. There are 14 residues in the CDR3. Looked up from germline, CDR1 is SGHVS and CDR2 is FQNEAQ. CDR3 DNA: TGTGCCAGCAGCTTAGGTGGGACAGGCTCCGAAGCTTTCTTT. The encoded protein is CASSLGGTGSEAFF.

About this clonotype: An end of the junction differs from the germline gene, which may be a read error. This chain joins TRBV10-3 and TRBJ1-2, with D possibly being TRBD1 (6 bases). The CDR3 is 13 amino acids. Germline lookup yields CDR1 ENHRY and CDR2 SYGVKD. CDR3 residues: CASSMLQGYGYTF. Written as DNA, the CDR3 is TGTGCCAGCAGTATGTTACAGGGCTATGGCTACACCTTC.